The sequence of this T cell receptor (beta chain) was determined in a study of Ad26.COV2.S vaccination and SARS-CoV-2 variants. Study background: Administration of Ad26.COV2.S was intramuscular, either once or twice 56 days apart.

The treatment is: 15 to 20 received Ad26.COV2.S at low or high dose, single or two shots; roughly 5 received placebo; per-sample allocation not given. Day 63 after the first vaccine or placebo injection was the time point for sampling. This clone was seen only a few times. Germline CDR1 reads SEHNR; CDR2 reads FQNEAQ (reference sequence). Trimming shortened V by 3 bases and J by 13 bases, and 16 bases separated the two germline ends. The CDR3 runs 14 residues. Assay: immunoSEQ multiplex PCR; the TCRdb copy retains only in-frame clones and omits some. This table has over 300,000 clones, roughly 80% appearing once.

The sample consisted of peripheral blood, taken in a trial of Ad26.COV2.S vaccine versus placebo. This chain connects TRBV7-9 to TRBJ1-6; D call uncertain. The sequence was obtained from a person aged 18-65 years who received the Ad26.COV2.S COVID-19 vaccine or a placebo. CDR3 in amino acids: CASSFDTVDGPLHF. The CDR3 region has the DNA TGTGCCAGCAGCTTCGACACTGTGGATGGGCCCCTCCACTTT.